The rows below give T cell receptor beta chains drawn from one sample of a study of blood T cell repertoires in COVID-19. Some clones are missing from TCRdb's copy, which holds only in-frame ones; the method was immunoSEQ multiplex PCR. Among just under 300,000 clones listed, around 86% were seen once. The source material was peripheral blood. The origin of the receptors is a man aged 65 to 79 with acute or convalescent COVID-19. CDR3s include the opening cysteine and the closing phenylalanine or tryptophan. The order of the fields is V gene, J gene, clone size, D gene, CDR3 protein, CDR3 DNA. A D gene is named only where the DNA matches it firmly. Only part of the rows carry a size: once, few, many, or a class if the clone is expanded.

V: TRBV7-7; J: TRBJ2-7; size: .; D: TRBD1; CDR3: CASSPGGGTGGDEQYF; DNA: TGTGCCAGCAGCCCGGGGGGTGGGACAGGGGGCGACGAGCAGTACTTC
V: TRBV7-2; J: TRBJ1-5; size: .; D: .; CDR3: CASSSREGQPQHF; DNA: TGTGCCAGCAGCTCGCGGGAGGGTCAGCCCCAGCATTTT
V: TRBV19; J: TRBJ1-5; size: .; D: .; CDR3: CASTPTWGGVSNQPQHF; DNA: TGTGCCAGTACCCCAACGTGGGGAGGGGTTTCTAATCAGCCCCAGCATTTT
V: TRBV5-4; J: TRBJ2-3; size: .; D: .; CDR3: CASRGRTGDTQYF; DNA: TGTGCCAGCAGAGGGAGAACCGGAGATACGCAGTATTTT
V: TRBV3-1/TRBV3-2; J: TRBJ2-7; size: .; D: TRBD2; CDR3: CASSQDLIAGGGEQYF; DNA: TGTGCCAGCAGCCAAGATCTAATAGCGGGAGGGGGAGAGCAGTACTTC
V: TRBV4-1; J: TRBJ2-5; size: .; D: .; CDR3: CASSRTVTGSETQYF; DNA: TGCGCCAGCAGCCGGACAGTGACGGGATCGGAGACCCAGTACTTC
V: TRBV3-1/TRBV3-2; J: TRBJ2-1; size: .; D: TRBD1; CDR3: CASSLTHRGWGNEQFF; DNA: TGTGCCAGCAGCCTGACGCACAGGGGATGGGGCAATGAGCAGTTCTTC
V: TRBV15; J: TRBJ2-5; size: .; D: TRBD1; CDR3: CATSRPGTGQKETQYF; DNA: TGTGCCACCAGCAGACCGGGGACAGGGCAAAAAGAGACCCAGTACTTC
V: TRBV7-9; J: TRBJ1-1; size: .; D: .; CDR3: CASSPTAGIEAFF; DNA: TGTGCCAGCAGCCCGACGGCCGGGATTGAAGCTTTCTTT
V: TRBV5-5; J: TRBJ2-5; size: .; D: .; CDR3: CASTHEGGVEETQYF; DNA: TGTGCCAGCACCCACGAGGGGGGGGTAGAAGAGACCCAGTACTTC
V: TRBV3-1/TRBV3-2; J: TRBJ2-2; size: once; D: TRBD2; CDR3: CASSPPPGVAGGANTGELFF; DNA: TGTGCCAGCAGCCCCCCGCCCGGGGTGGCGGGGGGGGCGAACACCGGGGAGCTGTTTTTT
V: TRBV5-1; J: TRBJ2-3; size: .; D: .; CDR3: CASSLLEADTQYF; DNA: TGCGCCAGCAGCTTACTAGAGGCAGATACGCAGTATTTT
V: TRBV7-8; J: TRBJ2-1; size: .; D: TRBD1; CDR3: CASSTGGRIEQFF; DNA: TGTGCCAGCAGTACAGGGGGTAGGATTGAGCAGTTCTTC
V: TRBV6-6; J: TRBJ2-7; size: .; D: .; CDR3: CASSYPRTVRRYEQYF; DNA: TGTGCCAGCAGTTACCCCCGGACAGTACGACGGTACGAGCAGTACTTC
V: TRBV28; J: TRBJ1-1; size: .; D: TRBD1; CDR3: CATTDTRGQYTEAFF; DNA: TGTGCCACCACCGACACCAGGGGGCAATACACTGAAGCTTTCTTT
V: TRBV3-1/TRBV3-2; J: TRBJ1-3; size: .; D: .; CDR3: CASSQGWRAGNTIYF; DNA: TGTGCCAGCAGCCAAGGGTGGAGGGCTGGAAACACCATATATTTT
V: TRBV30; J: TRBJ1-2; size: once; D: TRBD1; CDR3: CAWEGGWYGYTF; DNA: TGTGCCTGGGAAGGGGGCTGGTATGGCTACACCTTC
V: TRBV6-2/TRBV6-3; J: TRBJ2-2; size: few; D: .; CDR3: CASSWRGRPNTGELFF; DNA: TGTGCCAGCAGTTGGCGGGGACGGCCGAACACCGGGGAGCTGTTTTTT
V: TRBV28; J: TRBJ1-2; size: .; D: TRBD1; CDR3: CASTYPGQGSYGYTF; DNA: TGTGCCAGCACCTATCCCGGACAGGGTAGCTATGGCTACACCTTC
V: TRBV5-1; J: TRBJ1-1; size: .; D: TRBD1; CDR3: CASSWADRKNTEAFF; DNA: TGCGCCAGCAGCTGGGCGGACAGGAAGAACACTGAAGCTTTCTTT
V: TRBV5-5; J: TRBJ2-7; size: .; D: TRBD2; CDR3: CASSQEGLAGGLYEQYF; DNA: TGTGCCAGCAGCCAGGAAGGACTAGCGGGAGGGTTGTACGAGCAGTACTTC
V: TRBV19; J: TRBJ1-2; size: .; D: .; CDR3: CASSSRDGGDYGYTF; DNA: TGTGCCAGTAGTAGCCGGGACGGCGGGGACTATGGCTACACCTTC
V: TRBV2; J: TRBJ2-5; size: .; D: TRBD2; CDR3: CASGLAGELAQYF; DNA: TGTGCCAGCGGACTAGCGGGGGAATTGGCCCAGTACTTC
V: TRBV3-1/TRBV3-2; J: TRBJ2-7; size: few; D: TRBD2; CDR3: CASSQASGTRSYEQYF; DNA: TGTGCCAGCAGCCAAGCAAGCGGGACCCGCTCCTACGAGCAGTACTTC
V: TRBV4-3; J: TRBJ2-3; size: .; D: .; CDR3: CASSQDLQGTSTDTQYF; DNA: TGCGCCAGCAGCCAAGATTTACAGGGGACTAGCACAGATACGCAGTATTTT
V: TRBV5-4; J: TRBJ2-1; size: .; D: TRBD1; CDR3: CASSLGGQGALYNEQFF; DNA: TGTGCCAGCAGCTTGGGTGGACAGGGGGCCCTTTACAATGAGCAGTTCTTC
V: TRBV6-2/TRBV6-3; J: TRBJ1-1; size: .; D: .; CDR3: CASSYSRTEAFF; DNA: TGTGCCAGCAGTTACTCGAGGACAGAAGCTTTCTTT
V: TRBV6-1; J: TRBJ1-2; size: .; D: .; CDR3: CASSEGYSYGYTF; DNA: TGTGCCAGCAGTGAAGGGTACTCTTATGGCTACACCTTC
V: TRBV27; J: TRBJ2-5; size: .; D: TRBD1; CDR3: CASQQDRRIGPGTQYF; DNA: TGTGCCAGCCAACAGGACAGGAGAATCGGTCCGGGGACCCAGTACTTC
V: TRBV7-2; J: TRBJ2-5; size: .; D: TRBD2; CDR3: CASSSSGQETQYF; DNA: TGTGCCAGCAGCTCTAGCGGGCAAGAGACCCAGTACTTC
V: TRBV6-5; J: TRBJ1-2; size: once; D: .; CDR3: CASSYGGNYGYTF; DNA: TGTGCCAGCAGTTACGGCGGAAACTATGGCTACACCTTC
V: TRBV28; J: TRBJ2-1; size: .; D: TRBD1; CDR3: CASSWTPARDSAYNEQFF; DNA: TGTGCCAGCAGTTGGACACCCGCCCGGGACAGCGCTTACAATGAGCAGTTCTTC
V: TRBV9; J: TRBJ1-6; size: .; D: .; CDR3: CASSGGGIRNSPLHF; DNA: TGTGCCAGCAGCGGCGGAGGGATCAGGAATTCACCCCTCCACTTT
V: TRBV5-6; J: TRBJ1-6; size: .; D: .; CDR3: CASTREWGSPLHF; DNA: TGTGCCAGCACCCGGGAATGGGGTTCACCCCTCCACTTT
V: TRBV2; J: TRBJ1-5; size: once; D: .; CDR3: CASAFAYQPQHF; DNA: TGTGCCAGTGCCTTTGCGTATCAGCCCCAGCATTTT
V: TRBV7-2; J: TRBJ1-1; size: .; D: .; CDR3: CASSQIGQTQTEAFF; DNA: TGTGCCAGCAGCCAAATAGGACAGACTCAAACTGAAGCTTTCTTT
V: TRBV6-2/TRBV6-3; J: TRBJ1-4; size: .; D: TRBD1; CDR3: CASSVTGQEHEKLFF; DNA: TGTGCCAGCAGTGTCACGGGACAGGAGCATGAAAAACTGTTTTTT
V: TRBV10-3; J: TRBJ1-1; size: .; D: .; CDR3: CAISESQGNTEAFF; DNA: TGTGCCATCAGTGAGTCACAGGGGAACACTGAAGCTTTCTTT
V: TRBV28; J: TRBJ1-1; size: .; D: TRBD1; CDR3: CASRGQGTEAFF; DNA: TGTGCCAGCAGGGGACAGGGGACTGAAGCTTTCTTT
V: TRBV24-1; J: TRBJ2-5; size: .; D: TRBD2; CDR3: CATSDPERGASETQYF; DNA: TGTGCCACCAGTGATCCTGAGCGGGGGGCCTCTGAGACCCAGTACTTC
V: TRBV18; J: TRBJ2-1; size: .; D: TRBD2; CDR3: CASSPLRTDTSGSDFF; DNA: TGTGCCAGCTCACCACTCCGGACAGATACTAGCGGGAGCGATTTCTTC
V: TRBV7-9; J: TRBJ2-1; size: .; D: .; CDR3: CASDPGHNEQFF; DNA: TGTGCCAGCGACCCAGGCCACAATGAGCAGTTCTTC
V: TRBV20-1; J: TRBJ1-6; size: .; D: .; CDR3: CSARRRPPLHF; DNA: TGCAGTGCTAGACGGCGGCCACCCCTCCACTTT
V: TRBV9; J: TRBJ1-3; size: .; D: .; CDR3: CASSDRTAGNTIYF; DNA: TGTGCCAGCAGCGACCGGACAGCTGGAAACACCATATATTTT
V: TRBV7-2; J: TRBJ1-1; size: .; D: TRBD1; CDR3: CASSSRTGRYTEAFF; DNA: TGTGCCAGCAGCTCGCGGACAGGGAGGTACACTGAAGCTTTCTTT
V: TRBV2; J: TRBJ1-4; size: .; D: .; CDR3: CASSEQGGYNEKLFF; DNA: TGTGCCAGCAGTGAGCAAGGGGGTTATAATGAAAAACTGTTTTTT
V: TRBV5-4; J: TRBJ1-5; size: .; D: TRBD1; CDR3: CASSLDLGQTQPQHF; DNA: TGTGCCAGCAGCTTGGACTTGGGACAGACGCAGCCCCAGCATTTT
V: TRBV30; J: TRBJ2-7; size: .; D: TRBD2; CDR3: CAWKDAGGANEQYF; DNA: TGTGCCTGGAAGGATGCGGGAGGAGCGAACGAGCAGTACTTC
V: TRBV6-4; J: TRBJ2-1; size: .; D: TRBD2; CDR3: CASSAGSGGLGEQFF; DNA: TGTGCCAGCAGTGCGGGAAGCGGGGGTCTTGGTGAGCAGTTCTTC
V: TRBV24-1; J: TRBJ2-1; size: few; D: TRBD2; CDR3: CATSDAGLAAYNEQFF; DNA: TGTGCCACCAGTGATGCCGGACTAGCGGCCTACAATGAGCAGTTCTTC
V: TRBV28; J: TRBJ1-3; size: few; D: .; CDR3: CASSGHPSGNTIYF; DNA: TGTGCCAGCAGTGGGCACCCCTCTGGAAACACCATATATTTT
V: TRBV19; J: TRBJ2-1; size: .; D: .; CDR3: CASSIRISRGNEQFF; DNA: TGTGCCAGTAGTATACGAATAAGCAGGGGAAATGAGCAGTTCTTC
V: TRBV9; J: TRBJ1-3; size: .; D: TRBD1; CDR3: CASSVEGAGSGNTIYF; DNA: TGTGCCAGCAGCGTAGAGGGGGCAGGGTCTGGAAACACCATATATTTT